Listed below are T cell receptor beta chains from one sample, sequenced in a study of blood T cell repertoires in COVID-19. Only in-frame clones appear in the TCRdb table, and some are missing; sequencing was by immunoSEQ multiplex PCR. Here the sample spans under 300,000 clones, about 86% being singletons. The sequenced sample consisted of peripheral blood. The receptors were gathered from a man aged 60-69 years with acute or convalescent COVID-19. CDR3s include the opening cysteine and the closing phenylalanine or tryptophan. A D gene is named only where the DNA matches it firmly. Clone size is stated in some rows and not others, as once, few, many or a class when expanded.

j_gene	abundance	d_gene	v_gene	CDR3aa	CDR3nt
TRBJ2-2	.	TRBD1	TRBV7-2	CASSSTGTTGELFF	TGTGCCAGCAGCTCGACAGGGACCACCGGGGAGCTGTTTTTT
TRBJ2-7	.	.	TRBV27	CASSPRSAYEQYF	TGTGCCAGCAGTCCCCGGTCCGCCTACGAGCAGTACTTC
TRBJ2-7	.	TRBD1	TRBV19	CASSIGQGSYEQYF	TGTGCCAGTAGTATAGGACAGGGATCCTACGAGCAGTACTTC
TRBJ2-7	.	TRBD2	TRBV11-3	CASGRREDYEQYF	TGTGCCAGCGGACGCCGGGAGGATTACGAGCAGTACTTC
TRBJ1-2	.	TRBD1	TRBV3-1/TRBV3-2	CASSQVPDRAGYTF	TGTGCCAGCAGCCAAGTCCCTGACAGGGCTGGCTACACCTTC
TRBJ2-1	.	.	TRBV27	CASSLSWQGYNEQFF	TGTGCCAGCAGTTTATCGTGGCAGGGCTACAATGAGCAGTTCTTC
TRBJ1-1	few	.	TRBV27	CASSLSGQMNTEAFF	TGTGCCAGCAGTTTATCGGGGCAGATGAACACTGAAGCTTTCTTT
TRBJ2-5	.	.	TRBV7-2	CASSLRGAKETQYF	TGTGCCAGCAGCTTACGGGGGGCAAAAGAGACCCAGTACTTC
TRBJ2-7	.	TRBD2	TRBV5-5	CASSLGSGNYYEQYF	TGTGCCAGCAGCTTGGGCAGCGGGAACTACTACGAGCAGTACTTC
TRBJ1-5	.	.	TRBV19	CASDRGFSNQPQHF	TGTGCCAGTGACAGAGGCTTTAGCAATCAGCCCCAGCATTTT
TRBJ2-2	.	TRBD2	TRBV7-6	CASPASGSGNTGELFF	TGTGCCAGCCCCGCTAGCGGGAGCGGGAACACCGGGGAGCTGTTTTTT
TRBJ2-5	.	TRBD2	TRBV10-1	CASSERLAGRETQYF	TGCGCCAGCAGTGAGCGACTAGCGGGGAGGGAGACCCAGTACTTC
TRBJ2-3	.	TRBD2	TRBV7-3	CASSDSGRVDTQYF	TGTGCCAGCAGCGATAGCGGGAGGGTAGATACGCAGTATTTT
TRBJ1-1	few	TRBD1	TRBV7-2	CASSRGTGNTEAFF	TGTGCCAGCAGCCGCGGGACAGGGAACACTGAAGCTTTCTTT
TRBJ2-3	.	TRBD2	TRBV5-1	CASSLLADTQYF	TGCGCCAGCAGTTTACTAGCGGATACGCAGTATTTT
TRBJ2-7	.	TRBD2	TRBV14	CASSQGWPSGSYEQYF	TGTGCCAGCAGCCAAGGGTGGCCTAGCGGCTCCTACGAGCAGTACTTC
TRBJ2-2	.	.	TRBV7-3	CASSLRSQMTGELFF	TGTGCCAGCAGCTTAAGGTCACAGATGACCGGGGAGCTGTTTTTT
TRBJ2-1	.	TRBD1	TRBV6-6	CASRQGGSYNEQFF	TGTGCCAGCAGACAGGGGGGCTCCTACAATGAGCAGTTCTTC
TRBJ2-3	.	TRBD2	TRBV9	CASSELADRFADTQYF	TGTGCCAGCAGCGAACTAGCGGATCGTTTCGCAGATACGCAGTATTTT
TRBJ2-5	.	.	TRBV12-5	CASGYTTSGKQETQYF	TGTGCTAGTGGTTATACCACCTCCGGGAAACAAGAGACCCAGTACTTC
TRBJ2-1	.	TRBD2	TRBV12-5	CATSTSQGGEQFF	TGTGCTACTTCGACTAGCCAAGGTGGGGAGCAGTTCTTC
TRBJ2-6	.	.	TRBV18	CASSPNGQRSGANVLTF	TGTGCCAGCTCACCTAACGGACAACGCTCTGGGGCCAACGTCCTGACTTTC
TRBJ1-1	.	.	TRBV7-8	CASSFYQGVNTEAFF	TGTGCCAGCAGCTTCTACCAGGGCGTAAACACTGAAGCTTTCTTT
TRBJ1-6	.	.	TRBV7-2	CASSSRAGSPLHF	TGTGCCAGCAGCTCGCGAGCCGGTTCACCCCTCCACTTT
TRBJ2-1	.	.	TRBV27	CASSLPGWSSYNEQFF	TGTGCCAGCAGTTTACCAGGGTGGTCCTCCTACAATGAGCAGTTCTTC
TRBJ1-1	once	.	TRBV30	CAWNLGALRTEAFF	TGTGCCTGGAATCTGGGGGCGCTCAGGACTGAAGCTTTCTTT
TRBJ1-2	.	TRBD1	TRBV28	CASARQGAPGYTF	TGTGCCAGCGCAAGACAGGGGGCTCCTGGCTACACCTTC
TRBJ2-2	.	.	TRBV5-1	CASSYSGNRNTGELFF	TGCGCCAGCAGCTACTCAGGGAATCGGAACACCGGGGAGCTGTTTTTT
TRBJ1-3	.	.	TRBV25-1	CAGQSGNTIYF	TGTGCCGGCCAGTCTGGAAACACCATATATTTT
TRBJ2-7	.	.	TRBV20-1	CSATTDYEQYF	TGCAGTGCTACGACAGACTACGAGCAGTACTTC
TRBJ2-5	.	.	TRBV27	CASSYWSSSQETQYF	TGTGCCAGCAGTTATTGGTCTAGCAGCCAAGAGACCCAGTACTTC
TRBJ1-6	.	.	TRBV7-2	CASSTTPGNSPLHF	TGTGCCAGCAGCACAACACCGGGAAATTCACCCCTCCACTTT
TRBJ2-7	.	TRBD2	TRBV4-1	CASSRVSTSDYYEQYF	TGCGCCAGCAGCCGCGTCAGCACTAGCGACTACTACGAGCAGTACTTC
TRBJ2-7	.	.	TRBV4-3	CASSQDRAGGYYEQYF	TGCGCCAGCAGCCAAGATCGAGCAGGGGGGTACTACGAGCAGTACTTC
TRBJ1-5	.	TRBD1	TRBV7-2	CASSPTDRLGQPQHF	TGTGCCAGCAGCCCCACGGACAGGCTGGGTCAGCCCCAGCATTTT
TRBJ1-1	once	.	TRBV7-6	CASSLAFRGASEAFF	TGTGCCAGCAGCTTAGCCTTCCGGGGGGCCTCTGAAGCTTTCTTT
TRBJ2-3	.	.	TRBV7-6	CASSLWTGGNTDTQYF	TGTGCCAGCAGCCTATGGACAGGCGGGAACACAGATACGCAGTATTTT
TRBJ2-4	.	.	TRBV5-6	CASTSLAKNIQYF	TGTGCCAGCACCTCTTTAGCCAAAAACATTCAGTACTTC
TRBJ2-7	.	TRBD1	TRBV19	CASSMRDRGHEQYF	TGTGCCAGTAGTATGCGGGACAGGGGTCACGAGCAGTACTTC
TRBJ2-5	.	TRBD2	TRBV5-1	CASSFLAGSRETQYF	TGCGCCAGCAGCTTCCTAGCGGGGTCTCGAGAGACCCAGTACTTC
TRBJ2-3	.	TRBD2	TRBV19	CATKGRGRADTQYF	TGTGCCACCAAGGGGAGAGGGAGGGCAGATACGCAGTATTTT
TRBJ2-7	.	.	TRBV19	CASSVYRESYEQYF	TGTGCCAGTAGTGTTTACAGGGAATCCTACGAGCAGTACTTC
TRBJ1-4	.	.	TRBV7-2	CASSSRNEKLFF	TGTGCCAGCAGCTCGAGGAATGAAAAACTGTTTTTT
TRBJ2-7	.	TRBD2	TRBV28	CATSTSGRAPYEQYF	TGTGCCACAAGTACTAGCGGGAGGGCGCCCTACGAGCAGTACTTC
TRBJ2-2	.	TRBD2	TRBV4-1	CASSPVLDSGSAGELFF	TGCGCCAGCAGCCCTGTGCTTGATAGCGGGAGTGCCGGGGAGCTGTTTTTT
TRBJ1-5	.	.	TRBV6-2/TRBV6-3	CASSYEGRVQPQHF	TGTGCCAGCAGTTACGAGGGTAGGGTTCAGCCCCAGCATTTT
TRBJ1-4	.	.	TRBV3-1/TRBV3-2	CASSRAQATNEKLFF	TGTGCCAGCAGCCGGGCACAGGCAACTAATGAAAAACTGTTTTTT
TRBJ2-1	once	.	TRBV4-3	CASSQDKGSRTSRSGNEQFF	TGCGCCAGCAGCCAAGATAAAGGAAGTCGGACTTCGAGGTCCGGCAATGAGCAGTTCTTC
TRBJ2-7	.	.	TRBV19	CASSWIDGEQYF	TGTGCCAGTAGTTGGATAGACGGGGAGCAGTACTTC
TRBJ1-1	.	.	TRBV14	CASRPRGVGALNTEAFF	TGTGCCAGCAGGCCTCGCGGGGTAGGAGCGTTGAACACTGAAGCTTTCTTT